The entry below describes one T cell receptor beta chain. These data are taken from a study of blood T cell repertoires in COVID-19. This CDR3 has 17 amino acids. The V segment lost 2 bases and the J segment 3 bases; nucleotides outside the gene matches: 7. Germline V lookup: CDR1 SGHAT, CDR2 FQNNGV. Here immunoSEQ multiplex PCR was the method, and the copy in TCRdb shows in-frame clones only, minus some. The sample holds around 200,000 clones; 75% to 85% are singletons and the top ten take nearly 9.5%. Specimen: PBMCs or T cells enriched from blood (not recorded which). The V and J genes are TRBV11-2 and TRBJ2-1; 10 bases are a match to TRBD2. This TCR was sampled from a man in his forties who had recovered from COVID-19. DNA of the CDR3: TGTGCCAGCAGCTTATTAAGCGGGAGGGCCCTCTACAATGAGCAGTTCTTC. Encoded protein: CASSLLSGRALYNEQFF.